Presented here are 18 T cell receptor beta chains from one specimen sequenced in a study of control samples from healthy donors and cancer patients. Clones were sequenced by immunoSEQ multiplex PCR, and TCRdb holds only the in-frame ones, with some missing. The sample has 60,000 to 75,000 clones, approximately 84% seen once. The sample was blood. Receptor source: a man in his fifties in good health.

The chain uses TRBV5-1 and TRBJ1-6, with TRBD1 identical over 7 bases. The ends lost 5 bases at V and 7 bases at J; junction bases unmatched: 9. Germline lookup yields CDR1 SGHRS and CDR2 YFSETQ. The CDR3 extends over 15 amino acids. The CDR3 sequence: CASREATGSNSPLHF. CDR3 sequence (DNA): TGCGCCAGCAGGGAAGCGACAGGGTCGAATTCACCCCTCCACTTT.

The gene calls are TRBV6-2 or TRBV6-3 and TRBJ2-1, with D possibly being TRBD1 or TRBD2 (6 bases each). Trimming stripped 7 bases from V and 9 bases from J, with 16 bases between. CDR3 length: 13 residues. The germline V gene has CDR1 MNHEY and CDR2 SVGEGT. CDR3 loop: CASTPPGGGEQFF. In DNA form, the CDR3 reads TGTGCCAGCACCCCGCCCGGAGGGGGTGAGCAGTTCTTC.

The chain employs TRBV30 and TRBJ2-7; tentative D call: TRBD2 (7 bases). Germline CDR1 reads GTSNPN; CDR2 reads SVGIG (reference sequence). V lost 3 bases and J lost 4, with 13 bases in between. The CDR3 totals 13 residues. CDR3 bases: TGTGCCTGGAGAGGGGGGGGAGTGTACGAGCAGTACTTC. This gives the protein CAWRGGGVYEQYF.

This clone was seen just once. This rearrangement joins TRBV3-1 (or the pseudogene TRBV3-2) to TRBJ2-3; 9 bases agree with TRBD2. There are 15 residues in the CDR3. Germline V lookup: CDR1 LGHDT, CDR2 YNNKEL (reference sequence). V trimming: 4 bases; J trimming: 7 bases; junction bases outside the gene matches: 9. In DNA, the CDR3 is TGTGCCAGCAGCCTGAGCGGGAGGTGGGTCAATACGCAGTATTTT. It encodes CASSLSGRWVNTQYF.

The chain is built from TRBV19 and TRBJ2-3; D is possibly TRBD2 (6 bases). Trimming took off 5 bases at V and 2 bases at J, with 11 bases between the two ends. Germline V gene sequence: CDR1 LNHDA, CDR2 SQIVND (reference sequence). The CDR3 runs 14 residues. CDR3 bases: TGTGCCAGTAGTTTGGGGGGTCCCACAGATACGCAGTATTTT. Its protein is CASSLGGPTDTQYF.

A few counts support this clone. V is TRBV15 and J is TRBJ2-3; 9 positions match TRBD1. The CDR3 has 15 amino acids. Germline loops: CDR1 LNHNV, CDR2 YYDKDF (reference sequence). Unmatched junction bases numbered 3, after V lost 4 bases and J lost 1 base. CDR3 loop: CATSTGQGRTDTQYF. The CDR3, as DNA: TGTGCCACCAGCACGGGACAGGGACGCACAGATACGCAGTATTTT.

The chain recombines TRBV3-1 (or the pseudogene TRBV3-2) with TRBJ2-2; 9 bases match TRBD2. The CDR3 is 17 amino acids. Germline CDR1 LGHDT, CDR2 YNNKEL (reference sequence). V dropped 6 bases and J dropped 7; count of bases not matched to a gene: 15. The CDR3 reads CASSRRIAGDEHGELFF. The CDR3 DNA follows: TGTGCCAGCAGTCGCCGGATAGCGGGGGATGAACACGGGGAGCTGTTTTTT.

This chain links TRBV11-3 with TRBJ1-2, with TRBD1 matching 7 bases. This CDR3 has 15 residues. Germline V gives CDR1 SGHNT, CDR2 YENEEA. V shed 3 bases, J shed 4 bases, and the junction held 8 bases outside the gene matches. The CDR3 sequence: CASSFLGQELYGYTF. The CDR3, as DNA: TGTGCCAGCAGCTTCCTAGGACAGGAGCTCTATGGCTACACCTTC. Complete variable domain (other parts from reference TRBV11-3 and TRBJ1-2): EAGVVQSPRYKIIEKKQPVAFWCNPISGHNTLYWYLQNLGQGPELLIRYENEEAVDDSQLPKDRFSAERLKGVDSTLKIQPAELGDSAVYLCASSFLGQELYGYTFGSGTRLTVV.

The chain couples TRBV5-6 to TRBJ1-5, with 7 bases identical to TRBD1. Losses at the gene ends were 4 bases for V and 5 bases for J; bases not matched to a gene: 6. Germline loops: CDR1 SGHDT, CDR2 YYEEEE. The CDR3 has 14 amino acids. The CDR3 region is CASSPGQSDQPQHF. DNA of the CDR3: TGTGCCAGCAGCCCGGGACAGTCAGATCAGCCCCAGCATTTT.

This chain joins TRBV19 and TRBJ1-3; tentative D call: TRBD1 (5 bases). Trimming shortened V by 5 bases and J by 8 bases, and 19 bases separated the two germline ends. Germline V lookup: CDR1 LNHDA, CDR2 SQIVND (reference sequence). The CDR3 contains 15 residues. The CDR3: CASSFLGPGGYTIYF. DNA of the CDR3: TGTGCCAGTAGTTTCCTCGGCCCCGGGGGATACACCATATATTTT.

The chain recombines TRBV10-3 with TRBJ2-2; maybe TRBD1 (6 bases). This CDR3 region has 14 residues. CDR1 and CDR2 (germline): ENHRY, SYGVKD. V shed 8 bases and J shed 3 bases, with 13 bases lying between them. CDR3 DNA: TGTGCCATCCAACCCGGACAGCACACCGGGGAGCTGTTTTTT. Residues: CAIQPGQHTGELFF.

The rearrangement links TRBV4-3 to TRBJ2-3; 8 positions match TRBD2. J lost 4 bases, V lost 0 bases, and 3 bases had no gene match. CDR3 length: 15 residues. Germline assignment: CDR1 LGHNA and CDR2 YSLEER. CDR3: CASSQDRGGADTQYF. Here the CDR3 DNA reads TGCGCCAGCAGCCAAGATCGGGGGGGGGCAGATACGCAGTATTTT.

The chain uses TRBV24-1 and TRBJ1-4, with D unresolved. CDR1 is KGHDR and CDR2 is SFDVKD in the germline V gene. V was pared by 3 bases and J by 0 bases, with 4 bases between. The CDR3 sequence is 14 residues long. The CDR3 sequence: CATSDHSTNEKLFF. The CDR3 DNA reads as TGTGCCACCAGTGATCACTCAACTAATGAAAAACTGTTTTTT.

This chain uses TRBV6-5 with TRBJ2-5, with unresolved D. The CDR3 has 14 amino acids. Trimming left V 6 bases short and J 0 bases short, with 11 bases between. Germline V gene sequence: CDR1 MNHEY, CDR2 SVGAGI. The CDR3 is CASRTDTNQETQYF. The DNA of the CDR3 is TGTGCCAGCAGAACCGACACCAACCAAGAGACCCAGTACTTC.

The rearrangement uses TRBV6-5 and TRBJ2-3, with D perhaps TRBD1 or TRBD2 (5 bases each). CDR3 size: 13 residues. Trimming pared 9 bases from V and 4 bases from J, leaving 14 bases between. Germline values: CDR1 MNHEY, CDR2 SVGAGI. Written as DNA, the CDR3 is TGTGCCAGTGTCCGGGACCCAGCAGATACGCAGTATTTT. Translated: CASVRDPADTQYF.

V usage is TRBV6-2 or TRBV6-3 and J usage is TRBJ2-7, with D unresolved. The V and J ends lost 1 base and 6 bases respectively, with 16 bases between them. Germline lookup yields CDR1 MNHEY and CDR2 SVGEGT. The CDR3 length is 15 residues. The DNA of the CDR3 is TGTGCCAGCAGTTACTTTTCAGGTTCCTTCTCCGAGCAGTACTTC. It specifies CASSYFSGSFSEQYF.

The rearrangement joins TRBV4-2 to TRBJ1-4; D call uncertain. The V and J ends lost 3 bases and 5 bases respectively, with 10 bases between them. The germline CDR1 and CDR2 sequences are LGHNA and YNFKEQ. This CDR3 region has 14 residues. CDR3 region: CASSHPDGNEKLFF. The CDR3 DNA reads TGTGCCAGCAGCCATCCAGATGGAAATGAAAAACTGTTTTTT.

The chain couples TRBV4-1 to TRBJ2-7, with D maybe TRBD1 (5 bases). Germline V lookup: CDR1 MGHRA, CDR2 YSYEKL. This CDR3 region has 13 residues. Deletions cut 4 bases from V and 4 bases from J, with 11 bases between. The CDR3 nucleotides read TGCGCCAGCAGCCTCGGACGACAGTACGAGCAGTACTTC. Protein: CASSLGRQYEQYF.